This T cell receptor (beta chain) emerged from a study of T cell changes during pregnancy in multiple sclerosis. The CDR3 extends over 11 amino acids. Germline V gene data show CDR1 as GTSNPN and CDR2 as SVGIG (reference sequence). V lost 2 bases, J lost 8 bases, and 9 bases lay in between. Repertoires were generated with immunoSEQ multiplex PCR, while TCRdb's copy carries only in-frame clones and drops some. Counted here are approximately 92,000 clones, under 95% occurring once; the ten biggest clones make up about 0.95%. This receptor was taken from a female donor with multiple sclerosis, enrolled in a pregnancy study. This chain joins TRBV30 and TRBJ1-2; D gene ambiguous. Sample: peripheral blood, taken after pregnancy. For the CDR3, the DNA is TGTGCCTGGAGTATGGGAGGCGGCTACACCTTC. As protein: CAWSMGGGYTF.